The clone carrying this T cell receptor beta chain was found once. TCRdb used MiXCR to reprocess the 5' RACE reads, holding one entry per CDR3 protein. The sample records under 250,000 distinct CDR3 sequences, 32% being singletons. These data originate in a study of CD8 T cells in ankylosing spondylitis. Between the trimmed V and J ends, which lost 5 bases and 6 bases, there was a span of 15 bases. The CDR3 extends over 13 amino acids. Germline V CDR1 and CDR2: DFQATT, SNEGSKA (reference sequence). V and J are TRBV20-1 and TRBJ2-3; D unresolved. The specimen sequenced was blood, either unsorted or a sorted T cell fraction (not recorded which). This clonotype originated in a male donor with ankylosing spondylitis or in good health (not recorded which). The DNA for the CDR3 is TGCAGTGCTTACCACCCCAATAGGGATACGCAGTATTTT. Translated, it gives CSAYHPNRDTQYF.